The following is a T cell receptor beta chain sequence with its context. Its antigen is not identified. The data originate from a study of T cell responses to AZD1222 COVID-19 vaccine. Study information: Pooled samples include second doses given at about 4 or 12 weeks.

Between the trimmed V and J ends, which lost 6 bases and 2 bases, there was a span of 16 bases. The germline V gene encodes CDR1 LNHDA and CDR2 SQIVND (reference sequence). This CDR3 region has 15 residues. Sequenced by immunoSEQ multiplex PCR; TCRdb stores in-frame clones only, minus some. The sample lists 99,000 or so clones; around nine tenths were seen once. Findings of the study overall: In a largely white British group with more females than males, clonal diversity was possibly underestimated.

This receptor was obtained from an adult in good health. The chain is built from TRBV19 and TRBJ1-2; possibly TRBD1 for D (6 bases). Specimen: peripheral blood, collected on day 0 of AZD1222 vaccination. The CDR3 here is CASRTPGDKNYGYTF. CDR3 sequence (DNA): TGTGCCAGTAGAACCCCGGGGGACAAGAACTATGGCTACACCTTC.